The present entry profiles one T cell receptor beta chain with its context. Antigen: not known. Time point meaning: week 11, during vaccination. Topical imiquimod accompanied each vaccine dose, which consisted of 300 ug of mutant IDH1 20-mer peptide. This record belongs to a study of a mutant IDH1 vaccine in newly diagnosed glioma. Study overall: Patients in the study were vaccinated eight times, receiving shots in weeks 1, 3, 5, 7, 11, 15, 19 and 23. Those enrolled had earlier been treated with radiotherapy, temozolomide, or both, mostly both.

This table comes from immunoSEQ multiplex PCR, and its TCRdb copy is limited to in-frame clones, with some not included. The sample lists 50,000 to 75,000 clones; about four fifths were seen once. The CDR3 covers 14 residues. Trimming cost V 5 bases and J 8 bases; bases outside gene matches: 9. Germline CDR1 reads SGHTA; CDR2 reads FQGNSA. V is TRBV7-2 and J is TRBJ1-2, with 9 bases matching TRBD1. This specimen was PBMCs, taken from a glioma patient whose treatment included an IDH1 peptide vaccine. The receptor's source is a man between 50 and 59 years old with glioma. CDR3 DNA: TGTGCCAGCAGCCCTCAGCGGACAGGGGACGGCTACACCTTC. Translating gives CASSPQRTGDGYTF. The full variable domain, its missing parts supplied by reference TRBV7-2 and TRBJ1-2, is GAGVSQSPSNKVTEKGKDVELRCDPISGHTALYWYRQSLGQGLEFLIYFQGNSAPDKSGLPSDRFSAERTGGSVSTLTIQRTQQEDSAVYLCASSPQRTGDGYTFGSGTRLTVV.